The T cell receptor (beta chain) described here comes from a study of monozygotic twins with inflammatory bowel disease. The CDR3 extends over 16 amino acids. It was approximately 3,700 ng of total RNA that each TCR library used. For each CDR3 protein, TCRdb gives one entry from its re-call of the 5' RACE reads, without DNA. Seen in this sample are more than 350,000 distinct CDR3 sequences; the ten most common clones hold 2% to 3%. Study-wide results and caveats: Other individuals had fewer clonotypes in common with IBD patients than with healthy twins, especially with disease activity. With inverse Simpson as the measure, TCRbeta diversity was lower in IBD patients than in healthy co-twins.

For this clonotype: Its antigen is still unknown.

J is TRBJ1-5 and V is TRBV12-3 or TRBV12-4; the TCRdb call, TRBD1, lacks DNA for checking. What was sequenced was blood. This sequence originates from a human donor with ulcerative colitis or Crohn's disease, or a healthy co-twin of an affected twin (not recorded which). The CDR3 loop reads CASSPYLGPSNQPQHF.